This T cell receptor (beta chain) appears in the sequencing data of a study of T-cell memory formation after mild COVID-19. Notes on the study in general: Proof of SARS-CoV-2 specificity was absent for the second-wave clones that crested on day 37.

This clonotype was recorded a few times. Its antigen is currently unknown. TCRdb used MiXCR to reprocess the 5' RACE reads, holding one entry per CDR3 protein. The sample consists of a few hundred thousand distinct CDR3 sequences, 15% to 20% of them appearing once. Germline CDR1 DFQATT, CDR2 SNEGSKA (reference sequence). V lost 3 bases, J lost 0 bases, and 6 bases lay in between. The CDR3 has 14 amino acids. This sequence originates from a man aged 18 to 30 who had mild COVID-19 (a few samples of this study predate the infection). Cell type and time point are not known. The sample comprised PBMCs or a T cell subset sorted from them (not recorded which). The chain joins TRBV20-1 to TRBJ2-6; the D gene is possibly TRBD1 (5 bases). CDR3 region: CSASDSSGANVLTF. CDR3 DNA sequence: TGCAGTGCTAGTGACAGCTCTGGGGCCAACGTCCTGACTTTC.